These T cell receptor beta chains were read from a single sample in a study of CD8 T cells in Susac syndrome. Via MiXCR, TCRdb re-called the immunoSEQ multiplex PCR reads, giving one row per CDR3 protein. The profile shows roughly 200,000 distinct CDR3 sequences, 90% to 97% of them singletons. The sequencing input was CD4+ T cells from PBMCs. The receptors were sampled from a human donor with multiple sclerosis. Each CDR3 is given with its conserved first and last residue. D genes are given only for firm matches. A row's size may be missing; if present it is once, few, many or a size class.

clone size: once
D gene: TRBD1
V gene: TRBV12-3/TRBV12-4
J gene: TRBJ1-5
CDR3 DNA: TGTGCCAGCATGGGGACAGGGGAACAGCCCCAGCATTTT
CDR3 protein: CASMGTGEQPQHF

clone size: NA
D gene: NA
V gene: TRBV4-1
J gene: TRBJ2-1
CDR3 DNA: TGCGCCAGCAGCCAAGATCCGACGCGAGTCTCCTACAATGAGCAGTTCTTC
CDR3 protein: CASSQDPTRVSYNEQFF

clone size: NA
D gene: NA
V gene: TRBV28
J gene: TRBJ2-4
CDR3 DNA: TGTGCCAGCATTTCCGGGCTAGCGAACATTCAGTACTTC
CDR3 protein: CASISGLANIQYF

clone size: NA
D gene: NA
V gene: TRBV20-1
J gene: TRBJ2-5
CDR3 DNA: TGCAGTGCTAGGAGCGGACCAAGGAGTCGCCAGTACTTC
CDR3 protein: CSARSGPRSRQYF

clone size: NA
D gene: NA
V gene: TRBV30
J gene: TRBJ1-5
CDR3 DNA: TGTGCCTGGAGTGATGGGAGCAATCAGCCCCAGCATTTT
CDR3 protein: CAWSDGSNQPQHF

clone size: NA
D gene: NA
V gene: TRBV29-1
J gene: TRBJ2-3
CDR3 DNA: TGCAGCGGTTCGGGGGATCCACTTGACAGCACAGATACGCAGTATTTT
CDR3 protein: CSGSGDPLDSTDTQYF

clone size: NA
D gene: NA
V gene: TRBV12-3/TRBV12-4
J gene: TRBJ2-3
CDR3 DNA: TGTGCCAGCAGTTTTACATCGTGGGTCCGGGAGTCCACGGATACGCAGTATTTT
CDR3 protein: CASSFTSWVRESTDTQYF

clone size: NA
D gene: NA
V gene: TRBV28
J gene: TRBJ1-2
CDR3 DNA: TGTGCCAGCAGCCCACAGCACTATGGCTACACCTTC
CDR3 protein: CASSPQHYGYTF

clone size: NA
D gene: NA
V gene: TRBV5-1
J gene: TRBJ1-2
CDR3 DNA: TGCGCCAGCAGCTTGGAGCAGGGCCTTAACTATGGCTACACCTTC
CDR3 protein: CASSLEQGLNYGYTF

clone size: once
D gene: TRBD2
V gene: TRBV20-1
J gene: TRBJ2-1
CDR3 DNA: TGCAGTGCTAGAGTTACTAGCGGGGGATCCTACAATGAGCAGTTCTTC
CDR3 protein: CSARVTSGGSYNEQFF

clone size: NA
D gene: NA
V gene: TRBV20-1
J gene: TRBJ1-2
CDR3 DNA: TGCAGTGCCCAGACGACAGGATTCTATGGCTACACCTTC
CDR3 protein: CSAQTTGFYGYTF

clone size: NA
D gene: TRBD2
V gene: TRBV29-1
J gene: TRBJ2-3
CDR3 DNA: TGCAGCGTTGACGGGCTAGCGGGTCCCACAGATACGCAGTATTTT
CDR3 protein: CSVDGLAGPTDTQYF

clone size: NA
D gene: TRBD1
V gene: TRBV24-1
J gene: TRBJ2-2
CDR3 DNA: TGTGCCACCAGTGATCGGGACAGGGGCAGGGAGCTGTTTTTT
CDR3 protein: CATSDRDRGRELFF

clone size: NA
D gene: NA
V gene: TRBV30
J gene: TRBJ2-7
CDR3 DNA: TGTGCCTGGAGTGACCCCTACGAGCAGTACTTC
CDR3 protein: CAWSDPYEQYF

clone size: NA
D gene: NA
V gene: TRBV20-1
J gene: TRBJ1-5
CDR3 DNA: TGCAGTGCTCGCCAGAAGGACAATCAGCCCCAGCATTTT
CDR3 protein: CSARQKDNQPQHF

clone size: NA
D gene: TRBD2
V gene: TRBV27
J gene: TRBJ2-1
CDR3 DNA: TGTGCCAGCAGCCCAACGGGACTAGCCGTATACAATGAGCAGTTCTTC
CDR3 protein: CASSPTGLAVYNEQFF

clone size: NA
D gene: NA
V gene: TRBV20-1
J gene: TRBJ2-7
CDR3 DNA: TGCAGTGCTAGAGCGGCACTTAAACCTTACGAGCAGTACTTC
CDR3 protein: CSARAALKPYEQYF

clone size: NA
D gene: NA
V gene: TRBV30
J gene: TRBJ2-5
CDR3 DNA: TGTGCCTGGAGCGCAGGGCGCTCGGAGACCCAGTACTTC
CDR3 protein: CAWSAGRSETQYF

clone size: NA
D gene: TRBD1
V gene: TRBV4-2
J gene: TRBJ1-2
CDR3 DNA: TGTGCCAGCAGCCTACTCCCGGGACAGGACCACTATGGCTACACCTTC
CDR3 protein: CASSLLPGQDHYGYTF

clone size: NA
D gene: NA
V gene: TRBV4-3
J gene: TRBJ2-1
CDR3 DNA: TGCGCCAGCAGCCAAGATCCCTTAGGCGGGAATGAGCAGTTCTTC
CDR3 protein: CASSQDPLGGNEQFF

clone size: NA
D gene: NA
V gene: TRBV29-1
J gene: TRBJ1-2
CDR3 DNA: TGCAGCGTTGAAGATCTCGGGGGGAAGCGTGGCTACACCTTC
CDR3 protein: CSVEDLGGKRGYTF

clone size: NA
D gene: TRBD2
V gene: TRBV19
J gene: TRBJ2-3
CDR3 DNA: TGTGCCAGTAGTGATGGACTAGCGAGGGCAGATACGCAGTATTTT
CDR3 protein: CASSDGLARADTQYF

clone size: NA
D gene: NA
V gene: TRBV9
J gene: TRBJ2-3
CDR3 DNA: TGTGCCAGCAGCGTAGACGGGGGTACGCAGTATTTT
CDR3 protein: CASSVDGGTQYF

clone size: once
D gene: NA
V gene: TRBV6-2/TRBV6-3
J gene: TRBJ2-1
CDR3 DNA: TGTGCCAGCAGCCCGGAGGGGCGGGGGCGGGCCTACAATGAGCAGTTCTTC
CDR3 protein: CASSPEGRGRAYNEQFF

clone size: NA
D gene: NA
V gene: TRBV7-9
J gene: TRBJ1-4
CDR3 DNA: TGTGCCAGCAGCTGGGGTCTTAATGAAAAACTGTTTTTT
CDR3 protein: CASSWGLNEKLFF

clone size: NA
D gene: TRBD2
V gene: TRBV5-1
J gene: TRBJ2-7
CDR3 DNA: TGCGCCAGCAGCTTGGGATTTGGCGGCGGGGGGCCCTACGAGCAGTACTTC
CDR3 protein: CASSLGFGGGGPYEQYF

clone size: NA
D gene: TRBD1
V gene: TRBV7-2
J gene: TRBJ2-5
CDR3 DNA: TGTGCCAGCAGCTGGGACAGGGAGGAGACCCAGTACTTC
CDR3 protein: CASSWDREETQYF

clone size: NA
D gene: NA
V gene: TRBV30
J gene: TRBJ1-2
CDR3 DNA: TGTGCCCGGGAATCTAACTATGGCTACACCTTC
CDR3 protein: CARESNYGYTF

clone size: NA
D gene: NA
V gene: TRBV30
J gene: TRBJ1-6
CDR3 DNA: TGTGCCTGGAGGCATAATTCACCCCTCCACTTT
CDR3 protein: CAWRHNSPLHF

clone size: NA
D gene: TRBD1
V gene: TRBV20-1
J gene: TRBJ1-6
CDR3 DNA: TGCAGTGCTTCCACCGACAGGGGATCATCACCCCTCCACTTT
CDR3 protein: CSASTDRGSSPLHF

clone size: once
D gene: NA
V gene: TRBV4-3
J gene: TRBJ2-3
CDR3 DNA: TGCGCCAGCAGCCAAGCTGGACCCCAGCGACTTGTCACAGATACGCAGTATTTT
CDR3 protein: CASSQAGPQRLVTDTQYF

clone size: NA
D gene: TRBD1
V gene: TRBV9
J gene: TRBJ1-4
CDR3 DNA: TGTGCCAGCAGCACCGGGACAGGTGGGGGTGAAAAACTGTTTTTT
CDR3 protein: CASSTGTGGGEKLFF

clone size: NA
D gene: NA
V gene: TRBV2
J gene: TRBJ2-7
CDR3 DNA: TGTGCCAGCAGTCCAGGGGTACGGTACGAGCAGTACTTC
CDR3 protein: CASSPGVRYEQYF

clone size: NA
D gene: NA
V gene: TRBV12-5
J gene: TRBJ2-5
CDR3 DNA: TGTGCTAGTGGTTTCATACAAACCCAGTACTTC
CDR3 protein: CASGFIQTQYF

clone size: NA
D gene: NA
V gene: TRBV6-2/TRBV6-3
J gene: TRBJ1-2
CDR3 DNA: TGTGCCAGCAGTTACTCGGGACGGAAAAACTATGGCTACACCTTC
CDR3 protein: CASSYSGRKNYGYTF

clone size: NA
D gene: TRBD2
V gene: TRBV20-1
J gene: TRBJ2-7
CDR3 DNA: TGCAGTGCTTCTCCGGGACTAGCGACCAACGAGCAGTACTTC
CDR3 protein: CSASPGLATNEQYF

clone size: NA
D gene: NA
V gene: TRBV9
J gene: TRBJ2-2
CDR3 DNA: TGTGCCAGCAGCGTAGTATTTGACGGGGAGCTGTTTTTT
CDR3 protein: CASSVVFDGELFF

clone size: NA
D gene: TRBD1
V gene: TRBV12-3/TRBV12-4
J gene: TRBJ2-7
CDR3 DNA: TGTGCCAGCACTGCCGGGACAGGGAGAACCTACGAGCAGTACTTC
CDR3 protein: CASTAGTGRTYEQYF

clone size: NA
D gene: NA
V gene: TRBV7-6
J gene: TRBJ1-5
CDR3 DNA: TGTGCCAGCAGCTTACAACCGGGGGGTACCGGTCAGCCCCAGCATTTT
CDR3 protein: CASSLQPGGTGQPQHF

clone size: NA
D gene: NA
V gene: TRBV2
J gene: TRBJ1-6
CDR3 DNA: TGTGCCAGCGAGGGTATTGAGAAGGGAATCTTCTCTAATTCACCCCTCCACTTT
CDR3 protein: CASEGIEKGIFSNSPLHF

clone size: NA
D gene: NA
V gene: TRBV7-8
J gene: TRBJ1-1
CDR3 DNA: TGTGCCAGCAGCTCCGACGGGCGATTAGATGAAGCTTTCTTT
CDR3 protein: CASSSDGRLDEAFF

clone size: NA
D gene: NA
V gene: TRBV30
J gene: TRBJ2-2
CDR3 DNA: TGTGCCTGGAGTCCCCAGGGGACCGGGGAGCTGTTTTTT
CDR3 protein: CAWSPQGTGELFF

clone size: NA
D gene: TRBD2
V gene: TRBV20-1
J gene: TRBJ2-7
CDR3 DNA: TGCAGTGCGAAGGCCCTGACTAGCGGGGGGTACGAGCAGTACTTC
CDR3 protein: CSAKALTSGGYEQYF

clone size: NA
D gene: NA
V gene: TRBV6-2/TRBV6-3
J gene: TRBJ2-1
CDR3 DNA: TGTGCCAGCAGTTACTCGAGGCTCACCGTACAATTCAATGAGCAGTTCTTC
CDR3 protein: CASSYSRLTVQFNEQFF

clone size: NA
D gene: NA
V gene: TRBV6-2/TRBV6-3
J gene: TRBJ1-2
CDR3 DNA: TGTGCCAGCAGTGCGGACCCACAGGGAAACTATGGCTACACCTTC
CDR3 protein: CASSADPQGNYGYTF